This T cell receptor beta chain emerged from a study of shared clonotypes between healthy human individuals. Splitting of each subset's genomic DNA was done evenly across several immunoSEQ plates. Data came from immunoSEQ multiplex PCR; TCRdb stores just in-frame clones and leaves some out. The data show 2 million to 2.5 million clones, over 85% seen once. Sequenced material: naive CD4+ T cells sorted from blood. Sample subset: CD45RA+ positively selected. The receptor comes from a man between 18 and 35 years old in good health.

The CDR3 sequence: CASSAGTSGRNTGELFF. Here the CDR3 DNA reads TGTGCCAGCAGCGCGGGGACTAGCGGGAGGAACACCGGGGAGCTGTTTTTT. The V call is TRBV5-6, the J call TRBJ2-2, with 14 bases matching TRBD2. This CDR3 has 17 residues. The germline V gene has CDR1 SGHDT and CDR2 YYEEEE. J gave up 1 base and V 4 bases, and 3 bases lay outside the gene matches.